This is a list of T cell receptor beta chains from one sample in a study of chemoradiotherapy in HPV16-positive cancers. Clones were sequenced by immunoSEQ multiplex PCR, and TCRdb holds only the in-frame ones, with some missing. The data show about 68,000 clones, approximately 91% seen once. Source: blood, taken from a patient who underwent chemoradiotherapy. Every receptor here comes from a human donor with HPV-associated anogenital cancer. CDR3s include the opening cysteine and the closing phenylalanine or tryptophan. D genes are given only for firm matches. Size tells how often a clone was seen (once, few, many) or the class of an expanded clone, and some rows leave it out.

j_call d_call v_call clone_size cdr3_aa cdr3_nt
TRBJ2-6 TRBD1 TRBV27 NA CASSLTGTSVGANVLTF TGTGCCAGCAGTTTGACAGGGACCTCTGTAGGGGCCAACGTCCTGACTTTC
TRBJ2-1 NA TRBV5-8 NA CASSLFFGQGNNEQFF TGTGCCAGCAGCTTGTTTTTTGGGCAGGGGAACAATGAGCAGTTCTTC
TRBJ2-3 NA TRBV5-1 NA CASTEPTDTQYF TGCGCCAGCACGGAGCCCACAGATACGCAGTATTTT
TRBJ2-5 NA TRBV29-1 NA CSVRTGGTQYF TGCAGCGTTAGGACTGGGGGGACCCAGTACTTC
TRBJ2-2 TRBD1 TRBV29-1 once CSANQGGTAGELFF TGCAGCGCAAACCAAGGGGGCACGGCCGGGGAGCTGTTTTTT
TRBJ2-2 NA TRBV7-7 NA CASSVSVGRVKAGELFF TGTGCTAGCAGCGTCAGTGTCGGCAGGGTAAAAGCCGGGGAGCTGTTTTTT
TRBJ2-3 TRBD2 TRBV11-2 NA CASSLDSSGTDTQYF TGTGCCAGCAGCTTAGATTCTAGCGGAACAGATACGCAGTATTTT
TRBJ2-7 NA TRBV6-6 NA CASSLTSGAPYEQYF TGTGCCAGCAGTCTAACCTCCGGGGCCCCCTACGAGCAGTACTTC
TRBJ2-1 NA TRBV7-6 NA CASSLAVGADNEQFF TGTGCCAGCAGCTTAGCGGTGGGAGCTGACAATGAGCAGTTCTTC
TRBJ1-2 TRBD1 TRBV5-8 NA CASSLNRGYGYTF TGTGCCAGCAGCTTGAACAGGGGATATGGCTACACCTTC
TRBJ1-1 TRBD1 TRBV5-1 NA CASSLVTGAVNTEAFF TGCGCCAGCAGCTTGGTGACAGGGGCTGTGAACACTGAAGCTTTCTTT
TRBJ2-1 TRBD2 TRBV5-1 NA CASSLGGTSGYNEQFF TGCGCCAGCAGCTTGGGTGGGACTAGCGGTTACAATGAGCAGTTCTTC
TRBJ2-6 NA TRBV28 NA CASTVGSGANVLTF TGTGCCAGCACCGTGGGCTCTGGGGCCAACGTCCTGACTTTC
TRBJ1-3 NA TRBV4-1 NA CASSQQSDIYSGNTIYF TGCGCCAGCAGCCAACAATCAGACATTTACTCTGGAAACACCATATATTTT
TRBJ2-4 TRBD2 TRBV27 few CASSLGRGSNIQYF TGTGCCAGCAGTTTAGGGAGGGGATCAAACATTCAGTACTTC
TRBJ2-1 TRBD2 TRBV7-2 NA CASQTGREQYNEQFF TGTGCCTCCCAAACGGGGCGGGAGCAGTACAATGAGCAGTTCTTC
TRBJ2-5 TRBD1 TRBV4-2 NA CASSQEYRTGYQETQYF TGTGCCAGCAGCCAAGAGTATAGGACAGGGTACCAAGAGACCCAGTACTTC
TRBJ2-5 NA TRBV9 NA CASSVDTLQETQYF TGTGCCAGCAGCGTAGATACGTTACAAGAGACCCAGTACTTC
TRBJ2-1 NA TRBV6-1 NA CASIFRDNEQFF TGTGCCAGCATATTCCGGGACAATGAGCAGTTCTTC
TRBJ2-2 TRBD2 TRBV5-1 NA CASSSGRGGHTGELFF TGCGCCAGCAGCTCGGGGCGGGGGGGCCACACCGGGGAGCTGTTTTTT
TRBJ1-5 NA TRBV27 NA CASTSSILDQPQHF TGTGCCAGCACCTCTTCGATCCTCGACCAGCCCCAGCATTTT
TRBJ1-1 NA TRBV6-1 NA CASSDSPLREAFF TGTGCCAGCAGTGACAGCCCTTTGAGAGAAGCTTTCTTT
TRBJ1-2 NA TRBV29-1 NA CSVESGDVYGYTF TGCAGCGTTGAATCTGGGGACGTCTATGGCTACACCTTC
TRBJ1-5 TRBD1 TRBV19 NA CASRPTGSNQPQHF TGTGCCAGTAGACCGACAGGGAGCAATCAGCCCCAGCATTTT
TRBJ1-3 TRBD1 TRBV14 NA CASSRTGGYSGNTIYF TGTGCCAGCAGCCGGACAGGGGGGTACTCTGGAAACACCATATATTTT
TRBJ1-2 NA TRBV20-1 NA CSARDMGGYTF TGCAGTGCTAGAGATATGGGAGGCTACACCTTC
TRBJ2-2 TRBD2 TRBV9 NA CASSVGLAHTGELFF TGTGCCAGCAGCGTAGGACTAGCACACACCGGGGAGCTGTTTTTT
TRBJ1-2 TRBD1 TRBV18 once CASSPSGGANGYTF TGTGCCAGCTCACCATCAGGGGGCGCGAATGGCTACACCTTC
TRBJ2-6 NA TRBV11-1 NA CASSPGHISSGANVLTF TGTGCCAGCAGCCCGGGACATATAAGCTCTGGGGCCAACGTCCTGACTTTC
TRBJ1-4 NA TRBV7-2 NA CASSLNGLTGEKLFF TGTGCCAGCAGCTTGAACGGCCTAACGGGTGAAAAACTGTTTTTT
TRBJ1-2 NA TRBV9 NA CASGEGRSYGYTF TGTGCCAGCGGAGAGGGGCGTTCCTATGGCTACACCTTC
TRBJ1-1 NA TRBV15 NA CATSRGGAAVEAFF TGTGCCACCAGCAGAGGCGGGGCAGCCGTTGAAGCTTTCTTT
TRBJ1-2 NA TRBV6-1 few CASSLRTVYGYTF TGTGCCAGCAGTCTTCGGACAGTTTATGGCTACACCTTC
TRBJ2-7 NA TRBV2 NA CASSASSYEQYF TGTGCCAGCAGTGCAAGCTCCTACGAGCAGTACTTC
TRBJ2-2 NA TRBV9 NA CASSAGGNTGELFF TGTGCCAGCAGCGCCGGGGGGAACACCGGGGAGCTGTTTTTT
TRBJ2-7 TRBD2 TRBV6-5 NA CASSSTRGGIGYEQYF TGTGCCAGCAGTTCCACCCGGGGGGGAATCGGATACGAGCAGTACTTC
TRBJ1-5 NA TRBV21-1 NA CASSPYGGDSNQPQHF TGTGCCAGCAGCCCATACGGGGGGGATAGCAATCAGCCCCAGCATTTT
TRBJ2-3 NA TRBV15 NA CATSDIGFGDTQYF TGTGCCACCAGCGACATCGGTTTTGGAGATACGCAGTATTTT
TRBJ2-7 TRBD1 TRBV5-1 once CASSDTGGSYEQYF TGCGCCAGCAGCGATACAGGGGGTTCCTACGAGCAGTACTTC
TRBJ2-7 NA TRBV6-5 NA CASSYSRGYEQYF TGTGCCAGCAGTTACTCTCGGGGCTACGAGCAGTACTTC
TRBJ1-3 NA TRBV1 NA CTSSQVGSGGNTIYF TGCACCAGCAGCCAAGTGGGGTCGGGGGGAAACACCATATATTTT
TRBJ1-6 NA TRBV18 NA CASSLAGGNNSPLHF TGTGCCAGCTCACTCGCCGGGGGGAATAATTCACCCCTCCACTTT
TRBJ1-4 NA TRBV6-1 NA CASSSDSRLMFF TGTGCCAGCAGTTCGGACAGCCGACTTATGTTTTTT
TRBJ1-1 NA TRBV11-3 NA CASSPGQMNTEAFF TGTGCCAGCAGCCCGGGCCAAATGAACACTGAAGCTTTCTTT
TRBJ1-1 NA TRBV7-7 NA CASSLTFGAEAFF TGTGCTAGCAGCTTAACTTTCGGGGCTGAAGCTTTCTTT
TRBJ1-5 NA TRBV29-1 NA CSVAGALNQPQHF TGCAGCGTTGCAGGGGCCCTCAATCAGCCCCAGCATTTT
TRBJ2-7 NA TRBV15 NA CATSRDRSTYEQYF TGTGCCACCAGCAGAGATCGTTCGACCTACGAGCAGTACTTC
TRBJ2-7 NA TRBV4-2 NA CASSQDGSYEQYF TGTGCCAGCAGCCAAGATGGCAGCTACGAGCAGTACTTC
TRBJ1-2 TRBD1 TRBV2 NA CASTTDRGPYGYTF TGTGCCAGCACCACTGACAGGGGCCCCTATGGCTACACCTTC
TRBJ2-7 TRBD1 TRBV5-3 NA CAPKTGAPHEQYF TGTGCACCAAAGACAGGGGCCCCCCACGAGCAGTACTTC
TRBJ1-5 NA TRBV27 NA CASSVGRGYQPQHF TGTGCCAGCAGTGTAGGTAGGGGTTATCAGCCCCAGCATTTT
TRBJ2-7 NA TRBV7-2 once CASSSPGLQQYF TGTGCCAGCAGCTCCCCGGGTCTTCAGCAGTACTTC
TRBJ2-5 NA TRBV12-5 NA CASGLLGETQYF TGTGCTAGTGGTTTGCTAGGAGAGACCCAGTACTTC
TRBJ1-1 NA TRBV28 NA CASSWPGITEAFF TGTGCCAGCAGTTGGCCCGGGATCACTGAAGCTTTCTTT
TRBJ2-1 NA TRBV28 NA CASSPHPGYEQFF TGTGCCAGCAGTCCCCACCCAGGGTATGAGCAGTTCTTC
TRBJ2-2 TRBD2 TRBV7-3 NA CASSLSLAGGELFF TGTGCCAGCAGCTTATCACTAGCGGGCGGGGAGCTGTTTTTT